Below are 8 T cell receptor beta chains sequenced from a single sample in a study of cytomegalovirus exposure and HLA in healthy donors. The PCR contained 60 Vbeta and 13 Jbeta primers. Repertoires were generated with immunoSEQ multiplex PCR, while TCRdb's copy carries only in-frame clones and drops some. The table has 57,000 or so clones, around 75% seen once; the top ten hold roughly 51%. Sequenced: PBMCs. The source is a man over 45 in good health and CMV-seropositive.

The CDR3 DNA reads TGTGCCAGCAGTTCGCTCGGGACAGTCTATGGCTACACCTTC. Amino acid sequence: CASSSLGTVYGYTF. The V and J genes are TRBV27 and TRBJ1-2, with 7 positions matching TRBD1. Germline lookup yields CDR1 MNHEY and CDR2 SMNVEV (reference sequence). The CDR3 contains 14 residues. V trimming: 4 bases; J trimming: 4 bases; junction bases outside the gene matches: 6.

The rearrangement links TRBV7-3 to TRBJ1-1; D unresolved. CDR1 is SGHTA, CDR2 FQGTGA, per germline. The CDR3 extends over 13 amino acids. V gave up 4 bases and J gave up 1 base, with 7 bases separating them. The DNA of the CDR3 is TGTGCCAGCAGCTCCCGACAGAACACTGAAGCTTTCTTT. Protein product: CASSSRQNTEAFF.

V usage is TRBV28 and J usage is TRBJ2-7, with D possibly being TRBD1 (6 bases). The CDR3 extends over 15 amino acids. Germline CDR1 reads MDHEN; CDR2 reads SYDVKM. V shed 4 bases and J shed 0 bases, with 13 bases lying between them. The DNA of the CDR3 is TGTGCCAGCAGTTCACCAGGGGACCTCTCCTACGAGCAGTACTTC. Translating it yields CASSSPGDLSYEQYF.

The J gene is TRBJ2-3, the V gene TRBV7-2; no reliable D call. Germline V CDR1 and CDR2: SGHTA, FQGNSA. This CDR3 spans 15 amino acids. Trimming pared 2 bases from V and 1 base from J, leaving 10 bases between. The CDR3 DNA reads TGTGCCAGCAGCTTATTGAGGAGCGGCACAGATACGCAGTATTTT. Encoded protein: CASSLLRSGTDTQYF.

Worth noting for this clone: Mismatch with germline at one junction end may stem from a read error. The V call is TRBV19, the J call TRBJ1-5; D unresolved. The CDR3 loop spans 15 amino acids. Germline CDR1 and CDR2: LNHDA and SQIVND (reference sequence). Here the CDR3 reads CASSTDPGSSQPQHF. Written as DNA, the CDR3 is TGTGCCAGTAGTACCGACCCGGGGAGCAGTCAGCCCCAGCATTTT. Looking up the rest from reference TRBV19 and TRBJ1-5 gives the full variable domain: DGGITQSPKYLFRKEGQNVTLSCEQNLNHDAMYWYRQDPGQGLRLIYYSQIVNDFQKGDIAEGYSVSREKKESFPLTVTSAQKNPTAFYLCASSTDPGSSQPQHFGDGTRLSIL.

The V call is TRBV11-1, the J call TRBJ2-7, with 11 bases fitting TRBD2. Germline V lookup: CDR1 SGHAT, CDR2 FQDESV (reference sequence). The CDR3 contains 15 residues. The V gene end was trimmed by 5 bases and the J gene end by 3 bases; junction bases not matched to a gene: 6. The DNA of the CDR3 is TGTGCCAGCAGCCCGGGACTAGCGGTGATCTACGAGCAGTACTTC. Translation gives CASSPGLAVIYEQYF.

CDR3 residues: CASSVASGNEQFF. DNA for the CDR3: TGTGCCAGCAGCGTAGCGAGCGGGAATGAGCAGTTCTTC. The chain carries TRBV9 and TRBJ2-1; TRBD2 is a possible D gene (6 bases). The V end was cut by 0 bases, the J end by 7 bases, with 8 bases between. The germline CDR1 and CDR2 sequences are SGDLS and YYNGEE. The CDR3 has 13 amino acids. Full variable domain (outside the CDR3, taken from reference TRBV9 and TRBJ2-1): DSGVTQTPKHLITATGQRVTLRCSPRSGDLSVYWYQQSLDQGLQFLIQYYNGEERAKGNILERFSAQQFPDLHSELNLSSLELGDSALYFCASSVASGNEQFFGPGTRLTVL.

There are a few counts of this clone. The CDR3 is CASSASTGESYEQYF. CDR3 nucleotides: TGTGCCAGCAGCGCGTCGACAGGGGAAAGCTACGAGCAGTACTTC. The chain recombines TRBV9 with TRBJ2-7, with 8 bases identical to TRBD1. Unmatched junction bases numbered 8, after V lost 3 bases and J lost 3 bases. Germline V gives CDR1 SGDLS, CDR2 YYNGEE. The CDR3 runs 15 residues.